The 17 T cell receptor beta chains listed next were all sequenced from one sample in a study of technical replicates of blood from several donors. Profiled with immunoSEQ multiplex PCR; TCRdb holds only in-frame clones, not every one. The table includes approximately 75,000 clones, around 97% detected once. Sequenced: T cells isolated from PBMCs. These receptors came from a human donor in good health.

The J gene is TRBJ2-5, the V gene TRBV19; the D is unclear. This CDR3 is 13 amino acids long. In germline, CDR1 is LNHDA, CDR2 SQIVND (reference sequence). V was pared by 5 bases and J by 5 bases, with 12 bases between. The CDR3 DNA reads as TGTGCCAGTAGTCTGGAGAACGGGGAGACCCAGTACTTC. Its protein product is CASSLENGETQYF.

This chain's CDR3 is CASSLSPSGTGLEQYF. The CDR3 DNA reads as TGTGCCAGCAGTTTATCGCCTAGTGGGACAGGACTCGAGCAGTACTTC. This chain joins TRBV27 and TRBJ2-7; 8 positions match TRBD1. Germline loops: CDR1 MNHEY, CDR2 SMNVEV (reference sequence). The CDR3 has 16 amino acids. With V trimmed by 0 bases and J by 6 bases, 10 bases remained unmatched.

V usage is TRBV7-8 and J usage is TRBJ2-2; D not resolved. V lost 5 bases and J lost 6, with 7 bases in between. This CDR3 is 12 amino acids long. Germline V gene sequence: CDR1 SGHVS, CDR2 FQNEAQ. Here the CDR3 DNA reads TGTGCCAGCAGCGAGAATGCCGGGGAGCTGTTTTTT. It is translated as CASSENAGELFF.

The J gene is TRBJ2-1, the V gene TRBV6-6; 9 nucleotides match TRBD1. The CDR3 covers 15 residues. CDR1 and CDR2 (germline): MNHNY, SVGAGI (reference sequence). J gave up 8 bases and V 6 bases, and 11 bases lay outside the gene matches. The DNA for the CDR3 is TGTGCCAGCAGCCCAACAGGGGGCATGAGGGATGAGCAGTTCTTC. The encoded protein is CASSPTGGMRDEQFF.

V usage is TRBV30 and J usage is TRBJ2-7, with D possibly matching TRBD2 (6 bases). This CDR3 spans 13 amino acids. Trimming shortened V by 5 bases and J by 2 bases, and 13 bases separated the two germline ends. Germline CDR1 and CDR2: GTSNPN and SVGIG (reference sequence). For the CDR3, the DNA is TGTGCCTGGGCCACGGGGGACCCCTACGAGCAGTACTTC. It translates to CAWATGDPYEQYF.

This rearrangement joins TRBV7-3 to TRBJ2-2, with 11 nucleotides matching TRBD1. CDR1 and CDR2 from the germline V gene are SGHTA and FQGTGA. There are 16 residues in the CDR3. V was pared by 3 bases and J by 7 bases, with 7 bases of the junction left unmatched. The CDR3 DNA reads TGTGCCAGCAGCTTTCTGCGGGACAGGGGGATCGGGGAGCTGTTTTTT. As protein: CASSFLRDRGIGELFF. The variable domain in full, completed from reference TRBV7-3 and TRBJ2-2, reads GAGVSQTPSNKVTEKGKYVELRCDPISGHTALYWYRQSLGQGPEFLIYFQGTGAADDSGLPNDRFFAVRPEGSVSTLKIQRTERGDSAVYLCASSFLRDRGIGELFFGEGSRLTVL.

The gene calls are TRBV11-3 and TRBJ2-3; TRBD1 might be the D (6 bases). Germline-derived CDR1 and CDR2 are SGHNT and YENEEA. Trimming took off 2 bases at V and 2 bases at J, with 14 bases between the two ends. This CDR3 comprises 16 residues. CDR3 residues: CASSLSAGVFTDTQYF. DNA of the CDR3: TGTGCCAGCAGCTTATCGGCAGGGGTCTTCACAGATACGCAGTATTTT.

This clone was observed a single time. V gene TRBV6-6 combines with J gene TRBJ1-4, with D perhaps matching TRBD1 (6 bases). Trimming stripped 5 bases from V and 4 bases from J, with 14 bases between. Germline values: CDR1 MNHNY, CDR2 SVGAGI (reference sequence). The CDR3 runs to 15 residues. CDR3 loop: CASSTYREINEKLFF. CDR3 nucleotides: TGTGCCAGCAGTACCTACAGGGAGATTAATGAAAAACTGTTTTTT.

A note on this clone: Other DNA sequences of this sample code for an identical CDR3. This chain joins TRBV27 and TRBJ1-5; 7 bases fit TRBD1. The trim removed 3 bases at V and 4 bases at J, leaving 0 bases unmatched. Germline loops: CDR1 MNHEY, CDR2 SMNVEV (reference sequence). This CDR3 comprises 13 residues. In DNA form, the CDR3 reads TGTGCCAGCAGTTTGACAGGGAATCAGCCCCAGCATTTT. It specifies CASSLTGNQPQHF.

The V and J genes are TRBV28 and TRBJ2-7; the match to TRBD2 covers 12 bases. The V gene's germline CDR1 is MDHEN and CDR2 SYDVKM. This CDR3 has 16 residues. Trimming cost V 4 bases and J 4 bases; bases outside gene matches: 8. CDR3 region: CASSSWTSGTIYEQYF. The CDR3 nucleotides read TGTGCCAGCAGTTCATGGACTAGCGGGACTATATACGAGCAGTACTTC. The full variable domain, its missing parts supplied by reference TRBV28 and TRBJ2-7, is DVKVTQSSRYLVKRTGEKVFLECVQDMDHENMFWYRQDPGLGLRLIYFSYDVKMKEKGDIPEGYSVSREKKERFSLILESASTNQTSMYLCASSSWTSGTIYEQYFGPGTRLTVT.

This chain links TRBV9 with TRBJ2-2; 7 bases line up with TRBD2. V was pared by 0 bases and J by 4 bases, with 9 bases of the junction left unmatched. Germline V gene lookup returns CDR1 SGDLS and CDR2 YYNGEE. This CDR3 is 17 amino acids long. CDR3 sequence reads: CASSVATGGSSTGELFF. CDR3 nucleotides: TGTGCCAGCAGCGTAGCTACGGGCGGGAGCTCCACCGGGGAGCTGTTTTTT. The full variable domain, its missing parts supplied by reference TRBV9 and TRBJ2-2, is DSGVTQTPKHLITATGQRVTLRCSPRSGDLSVYWYQQSLDQGLQFLIQYYNGEERAKGNILERFSAQQFPDLHSELNLSSLELGDSALYFCASSVATGGSSTGELFFGEGSRLTVL.

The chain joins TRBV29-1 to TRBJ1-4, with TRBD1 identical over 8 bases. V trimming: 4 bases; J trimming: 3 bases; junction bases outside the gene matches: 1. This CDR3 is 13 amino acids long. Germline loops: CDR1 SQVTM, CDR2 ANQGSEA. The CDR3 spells CSVAQGANEKLFF. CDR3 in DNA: TGCAGCGTTGCACAGGGGGCTAATGAAAAACTGTTTTTT.

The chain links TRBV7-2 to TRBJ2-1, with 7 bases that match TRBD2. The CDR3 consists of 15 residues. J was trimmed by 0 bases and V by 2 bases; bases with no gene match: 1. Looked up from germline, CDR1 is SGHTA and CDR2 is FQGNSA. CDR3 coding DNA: TGTGCCAGCAGCTTATCGGGAGGCTCCTACAATGAGCAGTTCTTC. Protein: CASSLSGGSYNEQFF.

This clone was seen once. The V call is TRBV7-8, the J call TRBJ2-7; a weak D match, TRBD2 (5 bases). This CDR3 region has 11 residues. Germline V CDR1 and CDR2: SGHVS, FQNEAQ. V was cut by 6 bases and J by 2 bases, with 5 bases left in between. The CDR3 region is CASRGAYEQYF. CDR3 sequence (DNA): TGTGCCAGCAGGGGAGCCTACGAGCAGTACTTC. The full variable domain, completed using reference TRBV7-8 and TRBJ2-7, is GAGVSQSPRYKVAKRGQDVALRCDPISGHVSLFWYQQALGQGPEFLTYFQNEAQLDKSGLPSDRFFAERPEGSVSTLKIQRTQQEDSAVYLCASRGAYEQYFGPGTRLTVT.

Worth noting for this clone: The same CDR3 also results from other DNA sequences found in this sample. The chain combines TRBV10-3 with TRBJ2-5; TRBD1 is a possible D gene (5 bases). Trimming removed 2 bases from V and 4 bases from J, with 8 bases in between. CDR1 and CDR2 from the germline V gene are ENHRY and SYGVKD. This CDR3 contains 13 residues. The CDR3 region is CAISEARGETQYF. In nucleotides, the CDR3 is TGTGCCATCAGTGAGGCTAGGGGAGAGACCCAGTACTTC.

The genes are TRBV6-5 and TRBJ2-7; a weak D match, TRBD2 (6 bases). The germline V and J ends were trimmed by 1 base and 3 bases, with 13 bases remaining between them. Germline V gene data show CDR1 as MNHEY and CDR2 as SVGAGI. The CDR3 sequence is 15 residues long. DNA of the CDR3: TGTGCCAGCAGTTACTTTGAGGGAGGAAACTACGAGCAGTACTTC. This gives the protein CASSYFEGGNYEQYF.

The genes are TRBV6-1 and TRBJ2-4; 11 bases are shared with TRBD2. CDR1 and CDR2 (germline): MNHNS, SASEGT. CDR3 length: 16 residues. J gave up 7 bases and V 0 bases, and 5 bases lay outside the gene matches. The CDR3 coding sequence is TGTGCCAGCAGTGAAGCCACGACTAGCGGGATTAACATTCAGTACTTC. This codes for CASSEATTSGINIQYF.